Each of the 32 T cell receptor beta chains below was sequenced from the same sample in a study of CD8+ T cells in alopecia areata. cDNA prepared by RNA extraction and subsequent reverse transcription served as the template for sequencing. Clones were read by immunoSEQ multiplex PCR, and TCRdb kept only the in-frame ones, dropping some. The sample lists about 160,000 clones; about 71% were seen once. The sample's treatment: oral pan-JAK inhibitor, 5-10 mg twice daily. This specimen consisted of CD4+ T cells sorted from blood, obtained at week 4, from a patient treated with tofacitinib. Every receptor here comes from a human donor with alopecia areata.

This CDR3 is CASRGGSYNEQFF. The CDR3 coding sequence is TGTGCCTCCCGCGGGGGTTCCTACAATGAGCAGTTCTTC. V usage is TRBV30 and J usage is TRBJ2-1, with 7 bases that match TRBD2. J was trimmed by 1 base and V by 7 bases; bases with no gene match: 4. The CDR3 sequence is 13 residues long. CDR1 and CDR2 (germline): GTSNPN, SVGIG (reference sequence).

J is TRBJ1-2 and V is TRBV6-5; no firm D call. Trimming shortened V by 8 bases and J by 5 bases, and 9 bases separated the two germline ends. Germline loops: CDR1 MNHEY, CDR2 SVGAGI. The CDR3 covers 11 residues. Here the CDR3 DNA reads TGTGCCAGCCTCTCCGTATATGGCTACACCTTC. Its translation: CASLSVYGYTF.

V is TRBV14 and J is TRBJ2-3; 7 bases agree with TRBD1. Trimming took 4 bases from V and 2 from J; bases not matched to a gene: 6. The germline V gene encodes CDR1 SGHDN and CDR2 FVKESK. This CDR3 contains 15 residues. The CDR3 spells CASSPRGTATDTQYF. The CDR3 nucleotides read TGTGCCAGCAGCCCAAGGGGGACAGCCACAGATACGCAGTATTTT.

The V and J genes are TRBV29-1 and TRBJ2-5; D is undetermined. Trimming removed 0 bases from V and 2 bases from J, with 10 bases in between. Per germline, CDR1 SQVTM and CDR2 ANQGSEA. This CDR3 has 14 residues. This chain's CDR3 is CSVEDPSVQETQYF. In nucleotides, the CDR3 is TGCAGCGTTGAAGACCCCTCCGTACAAGAGACCCAGTACTTC.

The chain employs TRBV30 and TRBJ2-3; D is undetermined. CDR3 length: 11 residues. V was clipped by 4 bases and J by 7 bases, with 9 bases between them. Germline CDR1 is GTSNPN and CDR2 is SVGIG (reference sequence). Written as DNA, the CDR3 is TGTGCCTGGACTCCCCTGAATACGCAGTATTTT. This encodes CAWTPLNTQYF.

The CDR3 nucleotides are TGTGCCTGGCAGGGGGCTAACAACTATGGCTACACCTTC. This translates into CAWQGANNYGYTF. This sequence joins TRBV30 and TRBJ1-2; TRBD1 matches at 8 bases. This CDR3 spans 13 amino acids. J lost 2 bases, V lost 5 bases, and 4 bases had no gene match. CDR1 is GTSNPN, CDR2 SVGIG, per germline (reference sequence).

This clone appeared a few times. The chain carries TRBV29-1 and TRBJ2-1, with a tentative D call TRBD1 (5 bases). The CDR3 totals 11 residues. CDR1 SQVTM and CDR2 ANQGSEA come from the germline V gene. V dropped 3 bases and J dropped 8 bases, with 8 bases sitting between them. In DNA, the CDR3 is TGCAGCGTTGAGGGCAGGGATGAGCAGTTCTTC. Amino acid sequence: CSVEGRDEQFF.

The gene calls are TRBV2 and TRBJ1-5; no firm D call. V shed 5 bases and J shed 15 bases, with 20 bases lying between them. The CDR3 has 13 amino acids. Germline loops: CDR1 SNHLY, CDR2 FYNNEI. The CDR3 here is CASSPTGLQRPHF. The CDR3 coding sequence is TGTGCCAGCAGTCCGACCGGCCTGCAGCGTCCGCATTTT.

The chain recombines TRBV9 with TRBJ2-1; TRBD2 is a possible D gene (6 bases). CDR1 is SGDLS and CDR2 is YYNGEE in the germline V gene. The CDR3 is 15 amino acids. The ends were cut back, 6 bases at V and 4 bases at J, with 17 bases in the middle. CDR3 nucleotide sequence: TGTGCCAGCACCGTGGGGATAGCGGAGTACAATGAGCAGTTCTTC. Translated, it gives CASTVGIAEYNEQFF.

This chain connects TRBV29-1 to TRBJ1-1; 10 nucleotides match TRBD1. V was clipped by 5 bases and J by 3 bases; unmatched bases: 3. The CDR3 consists of 13 residues. Per germline, CDR1 SQVTM and CDR2 ANQGSEA. CDR3 in amino acids: CSVRQGADTEAFF. The CDR3 DNA follows: TGCAGCGTTCGACAGGGGGCGGACACTGAAGCTTTCTTT.

This chain connects TRBV15 to TRBJ2-3; D unclear. Germline CDR1 is LNHNV and CDR2 is YYDKDF (reference sequence). The CDR3 loop spans 11 amino acids. With 5 bases removed from V and 9 bases from J, the gap between germline ends came to 9 bases. Here the CDR3 DNA reads TGTGCCACCAGCGCAGGTATAACGCAGTATTTT. Protein sequence: CATSAGITQYF.

The J gene is TRBJ2-5, the V gene TRBV7-2, with a weak D call TRBD1 (5 bases). Germline CDR1 and CDR2: SGHTA and FQGNSA. This CDR3 is built from 13 residues. V was trimmed by 5 bases and J by 5 bases, leaving 12 bases between them. CDR3 sequence: CASSPRVGETQYF. The CDR3 coding sequence is TGTGCCAGCAGCCCCAGGGTGGGGGAGACCCAGTACTTC. Together with reference TRBV7-2 and TRBJ2-5, the CDR3 gives the full variable domain: GAGVSQSPSNKVTEKGKDVELRCDPISGHTALYWYRQSLGQGLEFLIYFQGNSAPDKSGLPSDRFSAERTGGSVSTLTIQRTQQEDSAVYLCASSPRVGETQYFGPGTRLLVL.

The chain joins TRBV29-1 to TRBJ1-2; D gene unclear. The CDR3 length is 12 residues. Germline CDR1 SQVTM, CDR2 ANQGSEA. Trimming took off 4 bases at V and 5 bases at J, with 11 bases between the two ends. CDR3 nucleotide sequence: TGCAGCGTTGCCGGGTCAAATTATGGCTACACCTTC. As protein: CSVAGSNYGYTF.

The rearrangement links TRBV5-6 to TRBJ1-1; D call uncertain. This CDR3 has 13 amino acids. Trimming took 2 bases from V and 8 from J, leaving 13 bases between them. Germline V gene sequence: CDR1 SGHDT, CDR2 YYEEEE. CDR3 DNA: TGTGCCAGCAGCTTAGGATTTCTCCCAGAAGCTTTCTTT. As protein: CASSLGFLPEAFF.

The gene calls are TRBV23-1 and TRBJ1-3; a weak D match, TRBD1 (6 bases). TRBV23-1 belongs to the ORF category, with a function that is uncertain. V gave up 2 bases and J gave up 4 bases, with 12 bases separating them. The CDR3 runs to 15 residues. Written as DNA, the CDR3 is TGCGCCAGCAGTCAACCTACAGGGTTAGGAAACACCATATATTTT. Protein: CASSQPTGLGNTIYF.

V is TRBV5-4 and J is TRBJ2-2; the D gene is possibly TRBD1 (5 bases). The CDR3 is 14 residues long. V was shortened by 0 bases and J by 3 bases, with 6 bases between the two germline ends. CDR1 and CDR2 from the germline V gene are SGHNT and YYREEE (reference sequence). The CDR3 protein is CASSLETDTGELFF. As DNA, the CDR3 is TGTGCCAGCAGCTTGGAGACAGACACCGGGGAGCTGTTTTTT.

The V call is TRBV6-5, the J call TRBJ1-5; D not resolved. In germline, CDR1 is MNHEY, CDR2 SVGAGI. Trimming pared 6 bases from V and 3 bases from J, leaving 6 bases between. This CDR3 spans 12 amino acids. CDR3 sequence: CASRGFNQPQHF. As DNA, the CDR3 is TGTGCCAGCAGAGGGTTCAATCAGCCCCAGCATTTT.

The gene calls are TRBV5-1 and TRBJ2-7, with D perhaps being TRBD1 or TRBD2 (5 bases each). The V gene's germline CDR1 is SGHRS and CDR2 YFSETQ. The length of the CDR3 is 14 residues. The V end lost 4 bases, the J end lost 2 bases, and 13 bases lay between the germline ends. CDR3 residues: CASSTGPPTYEQYF. For the CDR3, the DNA is TGCGCCAGCAGCACGGGACCGCCAACCTACGAGCAGTACTTC.

The V call is TRBV6-7, the J call TRBJ2-5; no definite D call. TRBV6-7 is identified as an open reading frame with a role that is uncertain. The CDR3 length is 13 residues. Trimming cost V 10 bases and J 3 bases, with 15 bases left between them. The CDR3 bases are TGTGCCACAATACCGGGTTCCAAAGAGACCCAGTACTTC. Protein product: CATIPGSKETQYF.

The gene calls are TRBV5-5 and TRBJ2-5; D is undetermined. Germline-derived CDR1 and CDR2 are SGHKS and YYEKEE (reference sequence). This CDR3 has 13 amino acids. Trimming removed 0 bases from V and 4 bases from J, with 7 bases in between. CDR3 sequence (DNA): TGTGCCAGCAGCTTGGGACATTTAGAGACCCAGTACTTC. This gives the protein CASSLGHLETQYF.

The chain is built from TRBV30 and TRBJ1-1; tentative D call: TRBD1 (6 bases). V was trimmed by 6 bases and J by 8 bases, leaving 13 bases between them. CDR3 length equals 11 residues. Germline V lookup: CDR1 GTSNPN, CDR2 SVGIG (reference sequence). The CDR3 reads CACSATGEAFF. CDR3 coding DNA: TGTGCCTGCTCGGCGACAGGCGAAGCTTTCTTT.

The chain is built from TRBV13 and TRBJ1-2; 7 bases line up with TRBD1. The V gene's germline CDR1 is PRHDT and CDR2 FYEKMQ (reference sequence). V lost 5 bases to trimming and J lost 13 bases; unmatched junction nucleotides: 7. This CDR3 spans 11 amino acids. The CDR3 DNA reads as TGTGCCAGCAGCCCCCGACAGGGAATCACCTTC. This gives the protein CASSPRQGITF.

As for this clone: A read error may account for a junction end that differs from germline. The chain has TRBV30 and TRBJ1-1; D gene unclear. Germline assignment: CDR1 GTSNPN and CDR2 SVGIG (reference sequence). The CDR3 is made up of 12 amino acids. Here the CDR3 reads CAWRRDPAEAFF. The CDR3 DNA is TGTGCCTGGAGGCGGGATCCTGCTGAGGCTTTCTTT.

A few counts support this clone. J is TRBJ2-5 and V is TRBV14; D gene unclear. The CDR3 consists of 15 residues. V dropped 1 base and J dropped 5 bases, with 14 bases sitting between them. The germline gives CDR1 SGHDN, CDR2 FVKESK. In nucleotides, the CDR3 is TGTGCCAGCAGCCAAGTGGGCGCCGGTTTCGAGACCCAGTACTTC. Its protein is CASSQVGAGFETQYF.

The rearrangement joins TRBV6-6 to TRBJ2-6; D not certain. Germline V lookup: CDR1 MNHNY, CDR2 SVGAGI (reference sequence). V was trimmed by 0 bases and J by 4 bases, leaving 7 bases between them. This CDR3 has 15 amino acids. The CDR3 DNA reads TGTGCCAGCAGTTACTCAGGTTCCGGGGCCAACGTCCTGACTTTC. It specifies CASSYSGSGANVLTF.

This rearrangement joins TRBV2 to TRBJ2-2, with D possibly being TRBD1 (5 bases). Deletions cut 7 bases from V and 7 bases from J, with 10 bases between. CDR3 length equals 12 residues. Germline CDR1 SNHLY, CDR2 FYNNEI. CDR3 loop: CASTPDSGELFF. The CDR3 DNA follows: TGTGCCAGCACCCCTGACAGCGGGGAGCTGTTTTTT.

The chain combines TRBV30 with TRBJ1-2, with a possible D match to TRBD1 (5 bases). Looked up from germline, CDR1 is GTSNPN and CDR2 is SVGIG (reference sequence). Trimming left V 3 bases short and J 4 bases short, with 12 bases between. This CDR3 comprises 13 residues. The CDR3 here is CAWSPGRGYGYTF. CDR3 bases: TGTGCCTGGAGCCCAGGGAGGGGCTATGGCTACACCTTC.

This clone was seen just once. The chain joins TRBV30 to TRBJ2-1; D not resolved. Trimming took 4 bases from V and 2 from J, leaving 9 bases between them. Germline assignment: CDR1 GTSNPN and CDR2 SVGIG (reference sequence). CDR3 length: 13 amino acids. The CDR3 loop reads CAWMFMTYNEQFF. CDR3 DNA sequence: TGTGCCTGGATGTTTATGACCTACAATGAGCAGTTCTTC.

This clone was seen more than once but under ten times. The chain is built from TRBV7-2 and TRBJ2-5, with a tentative D call TRBD2 (5 bases). The germline V and J ends were trimmed by 5 bases and 7 bases, with 17 bases remaining between them. There are 14 residues in the CDR3. Germline V CDR1 and CDR2: SGHTA, FQGNSA. CDR3 sequence: CASSPGLGGGTQYF. The CDR3 region has the DNA TGTGCCAGCAGCCCCGGACTGGGCGGTGGGACCCAGTACTTC.

This sequence joins TRBV27 and TRBJ1-5, with unresolved D. In germline, CDR1 is MNHEY, CDR2 SMNVEV (reference sequence). Trimming left V 5 bases short and J 4 bases short, with 18 bases between. This CDR3 comprises 16 residues. The CDR3 sequence is CASSPRLPRLNQPQHF. In DNA form, the CDR3 reads TGTGCCAGCAGTCCGCGGTTGCCCCGGCTAAATCAGCCCCAGCATTTT.

The chain couples TRBV29-1 to TRBJ2-1; D may be TRBD2 (5 bases). V was clipped by 1 base and J by 0 bases, with 7 bases between them. The CDR3 is 14 residues long. Per the germline V gene, CDR1 is SQVTM and CDR2 is ANQGSEA. The CDR3: CSVEGTHSYNEQFF. CDR3 in DNA: TGCAGCGTTGAAGGGACTCACTCCTACAATGAGCAGTTCTTC.

The table lists this clone with a few counts. The rearrangement links TRBV6-5 to TRBJ2-5; tentatively, D is TRBD1 (5 bases). There are 13 residues in the CDR3. From germline, CDR1 is MNHEY and CDR2 SVGAGI. The V and J ends lost 3 bases and 2 bases respectively, with 7 bases between them. CDR3 sequence reads: CASSYNRQETQYF. CDR3 DNA: TGTGCCAGCAGTTATAACAGGCAAGAGACCCAGTACTTC.